The source of this T cell receptor beta chain is a study of blood T cell repertoires in COVID-19. Overall study context: Samples of COVID-19 (acute and convalescent) were obtained from the United States, Italy and Spain. Sample material is recorded as cDNA or gDNA derived from T cells, B-cell-depleted T cells, or PBMCs.

Using immunoSEQ multiplex PCR, the repertoire was profiled, and TCRdb retains in-frame clones only, with some absent. This sample has a few hundred thousand clones, with around 88% found just once. The CDR3 loop spans 13 amino acids. Germline V gene sequence: CDR1 SGHTA, CDR2 FQGNSA. The ends lost 9 bases at V and 8 bases at J; junction bases unmatched: 8. Sequenced input: peripheral blood. The chain combines TRBV7-2 with TRBJ2-1; 9 bases agree with TRBD1. The TCR comes from a man older than 75 with acute or convalescent COVID-19. The CDR3: CASNRDRVDEQFF. For the CDR3, the DNA is TGTGCCAGTAACCGGGACAGGGTAGATGAGCAGTTCTTC. Complete variable domain (other parts from reference TRBV7-2 and TRBJ2-1): GAGVSQSPSNKVTEKGKDVELRCDPISGHTALYWYRQSLGQGLEFLIYFQGNSAPDKSGLPSDRFSAERTGGSVSTLTIQRTQQEDSAVYLCASNRDRVDEQFFGPGTRLTVL.